This T cell receptor beta chain was sequenced in a study of blood T cell repertoires in COVID-19. About the study: The analysed material was cDNA or gDNA that came from T cells, B-cell-depleted T cells, or PBMCs.

Germline V gives CDR1 SEHNR, CDR2 FQNEAQ (reference sequence). This CDR3 has 13 residues. Trimming stripped 3 bases from V and 5 bases from J, with 11 bases between. The assay was immunoSEQ multiplex PCR, and TCRdb's table has in-frame clones only and misses some. The sample includes over 150,000 clones, roughly 90% of them seen just once. The specimen sequenced was peripheral blood. The chain links TRBV7-9 to TRBJ2-7; no definite D call. The receptor was derived from a man in his fifties or sixties with acute or convalescent COVID-19. The CDR3 DNA sequence: TGTGCCAGCAGCTTTCTCCTGGCGGACGAGCAGTACTTC. Translating it yields CASSFLLADEQYF.